This T cell receptor (beta chain) was recorded in a study of shared clonotypes between healthy human individuals. Note on this clone: Its specificity is not known.

CD45RO negativity and positive selection for CCR7 defined naive CD8 cells, a population that excluded terminally differentiated effector memory CD45RA+ cells. Donors, healthy HIV-negative adults, lacked recent acute infections or vaccinations. Germline V gene data show CDR1 as SNHLY and CDR2 as FYNNEI. This CDR3 spans 14 amino acids. With 7 bases removed from V and 5 bases from J, the gap between germline ends came to 14 bases. The material for each subset, its genomic DNA, was split evenly across several immunoSEQ plates. Per sorted-subset replicate PCR, input was 150 to 250 ng DNA, representing about 29,000 T cell genomes. Some clones are missing from TCRdb's copy, which holds only in-frame ones; the method was immunoSEQ multiplex PCR. The table records some 2,100,000 clones, about 92% of them present only once. Findings of the study overall: The study drew on few donors, limiting represented genetic and exposure-history diversity.

The chain has TRBV2 and TRBJ2-2, with D perhaps matching TRBD2 (7 bases). The specimen sequenced was naive CD8+ T cells from PBMCs. The source of this sequence is a man aged 18 to 29 in good health. Some clones in this sample may be carry-over from other donors' samples. CDR3 sequence reads: CASNRGARTGELFF. The CDR3 region has the DNA TGTGCCAGCAATCGGGGGGCGCGGACCGGGGAGCTGTTTTTT.